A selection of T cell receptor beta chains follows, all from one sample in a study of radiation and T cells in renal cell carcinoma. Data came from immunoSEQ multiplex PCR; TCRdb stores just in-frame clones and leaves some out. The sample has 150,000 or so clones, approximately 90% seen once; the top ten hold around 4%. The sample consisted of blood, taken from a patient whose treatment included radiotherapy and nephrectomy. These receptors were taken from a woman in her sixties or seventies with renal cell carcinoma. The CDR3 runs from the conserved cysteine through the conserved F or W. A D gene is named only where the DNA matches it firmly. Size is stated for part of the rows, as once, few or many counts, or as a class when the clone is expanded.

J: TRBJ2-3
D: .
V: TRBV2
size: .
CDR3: CASMERFSGKSTDTQYF
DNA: TGTGCCAGCATGGAACGTTTCAGCGGTAAAAGCACAGATACGCAGTATTTT

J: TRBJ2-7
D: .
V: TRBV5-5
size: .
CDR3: CASIYQVTGEQYF
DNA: TGTGCCAGCATATATCAGGTGACGGGGGAGCAGTACTTC

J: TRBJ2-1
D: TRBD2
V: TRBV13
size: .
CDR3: CASSALAGGAYNEQFF
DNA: TGTGCCAGCAGCGCGTTAGCGGGGGGGGCCTACAATGAGCAGTTCTTC

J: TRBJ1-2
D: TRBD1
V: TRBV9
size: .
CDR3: CASSAGTGHNYGYTF
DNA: TGTGCCAGCAGCGCCGGGACAGGGCATAACTATGGCTACACCTTC

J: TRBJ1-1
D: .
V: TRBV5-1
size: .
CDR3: CASSLGGTELNTEAFF
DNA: TGCGCCAGCAGCTTGGGGGGAACAGAGCTGAACACTGAAGCTTTCTTT

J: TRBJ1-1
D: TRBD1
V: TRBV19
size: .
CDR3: CASRGTDENTEAFF
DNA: TGTGCCAGTAGGGGGACAGACGAGAACACTGAAGCTTTCTTT

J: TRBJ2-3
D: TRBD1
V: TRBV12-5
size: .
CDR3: CASGSGTGVTDTQYF
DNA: TGTGCTAGTGGTTCGGGGACAGGGGTCACAGATACGCAGTATTTT

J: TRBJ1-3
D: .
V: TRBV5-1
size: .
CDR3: CASSFGTVPSGNTIYF
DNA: TGCGCCAGCAGCTTCGGTACAGTTCCCTCTGGAAACACCATATATTTT

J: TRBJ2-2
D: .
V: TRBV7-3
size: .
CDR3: CASSSFRGGELFF
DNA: TGTGCCAGCAGCTCCTTCCGGGGCGGGGAGCTGTTTTTT

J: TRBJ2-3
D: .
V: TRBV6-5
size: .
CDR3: CASSPGSFAQYF
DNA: TGTGCCAGCAGTCCGGGATCATTCGCGCAGTATTTT

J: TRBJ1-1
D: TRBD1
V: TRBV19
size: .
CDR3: CASSTPGTGNREAFF
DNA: TGTGCCAGTAGTACCCCCGGGACAGGGAACAGAGAAGCTTTCTTT

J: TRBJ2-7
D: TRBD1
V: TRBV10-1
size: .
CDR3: CASSETRDRGYEQYF
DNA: TGCGCCAGCAGTGAGACCCGGGACAGGGGCTACGAGCAGTACTTC

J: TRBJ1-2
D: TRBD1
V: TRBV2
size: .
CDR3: CASSEEGQGRGYTF
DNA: TGTGCCAGCAGTGAAGAGGGACAGGGAAGGGGCTACACCTTC

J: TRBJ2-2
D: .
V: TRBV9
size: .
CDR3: CASSVEDFGTGELFF
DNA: TGTGCCAGCAGCGTAGAAGATTTTGGGACCGGGGAGCTGTTTTTT

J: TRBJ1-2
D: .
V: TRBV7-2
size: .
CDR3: CASSLRESYGYTF
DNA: TGTGCCAGCAGCTTACGGGAAAGCTATGGCTACACCTTC

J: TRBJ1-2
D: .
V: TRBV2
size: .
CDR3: CASSEPSGGRGYTF
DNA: TGTGCCAGCAGTGAACCTAGCGGGGGACGAGGCTACACCTTC

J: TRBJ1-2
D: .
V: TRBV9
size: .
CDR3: CASSVAAQAPGGYTF
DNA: TGTGCCAGCAGCGTAGCCGCCCAGGCCCCTGGTGGCTACACCTTC

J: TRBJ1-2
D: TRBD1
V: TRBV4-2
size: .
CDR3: CASSQGDRGANYGYTF
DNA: TGTGCCAGCAGCCAAGGAGACAGGGGAGCTAACTATGGCTACACCTTC

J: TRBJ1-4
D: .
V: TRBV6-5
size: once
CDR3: CASSYSQGGEKLFF
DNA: TGTGCCAGCAGTTACTCCCAGGGAGGTGAAAAACTGTTTTTT

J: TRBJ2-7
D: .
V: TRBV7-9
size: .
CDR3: CASSSGAAGVHEQYF
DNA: TGTGCCAGCAGCTCTGGCGCGGCTGGAGTCCACGAGCAGTACTTC

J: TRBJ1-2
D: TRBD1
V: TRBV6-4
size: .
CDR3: CASSDFRDRSNYGYTF
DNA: TGTGCCAGCAGTGACTTCCGGGACAGGTCTAACTATGGCTACACCTTC

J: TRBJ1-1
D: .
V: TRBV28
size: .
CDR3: CASSRDRMNTEAFF
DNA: TGTGCCAGCAGTAGAGACAGGATGAACACTGAAGCTTTCTTT

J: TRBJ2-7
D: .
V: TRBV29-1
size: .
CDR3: CSVEGDWTASYEQYF
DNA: TGCAGCGTTGAAGGGGACTGGACAGCTTCCTACGAGCAGTACTTC

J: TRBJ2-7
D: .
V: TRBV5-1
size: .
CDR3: CASSLAQRAYEQYF
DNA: TGCGCCAGCAGCTTGGCCCAGCGGGCCTACGAGCAGTACTTC

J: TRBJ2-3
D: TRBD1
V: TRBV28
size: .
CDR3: CASSSGGAGTDTQYF
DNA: TGTGCCAGCAGTTCAGGGGGCGCGGGCACAGATACGCAGTATTTT

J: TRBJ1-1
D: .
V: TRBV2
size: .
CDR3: CASSGSPNTEAFF
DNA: TGTGCCAGCAGTGGTTCGCCGAACACTGAAGCTTTCTTT

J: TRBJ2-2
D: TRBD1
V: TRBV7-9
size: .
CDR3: CASSLAGTGGMELFF
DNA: TGTGCCAGCAGCTTAGCCGGGACAGGGGGCATGGAGCTGTTTTTT

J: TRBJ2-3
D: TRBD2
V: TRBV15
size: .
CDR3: CATLAGGPSTDTQYF
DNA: TGTGCCACCCTAGCGGGGGGGCCTAGCACAGATACGCAGTATTTT

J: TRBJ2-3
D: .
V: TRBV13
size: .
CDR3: CASSRTGGITQYF
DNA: TGTGCCAGCAGCCGAACCGGGGGTATTACGCAGTATTTT

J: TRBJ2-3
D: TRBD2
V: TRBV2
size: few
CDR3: CASSERTSGTRAQYF
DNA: TGTGCCAGCAGTGAGCGGACTAGCGGTACCCGGGCGCAGTATTTT

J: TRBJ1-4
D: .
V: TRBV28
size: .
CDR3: CASSFPGLEGEKLFF
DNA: TGTGCCAGCAGTTTCCCGGGACTCGAGGGGGAAAAACTGTTTTTT

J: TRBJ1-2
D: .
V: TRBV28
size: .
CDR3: CASSLGRDRYGYTF
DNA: TGTGCCAGCAGTTTAGGGAGGGACCGCTATGGCTACACCTTC

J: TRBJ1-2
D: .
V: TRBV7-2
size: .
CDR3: CASSQDINYGYTF
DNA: TGTGCCAGCAGCCAAGACATTAACTATGGCTACACCTTC

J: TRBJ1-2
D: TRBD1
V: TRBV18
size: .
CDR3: CASSPPDRGGGYTF
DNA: TGTGCCAGCTCACCTCCGGACAGGGGGGGCGGCTACACCTTC

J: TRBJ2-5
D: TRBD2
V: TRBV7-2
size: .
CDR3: CASIQVAGKETQYF
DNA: TGTGCCAGCATCCAGGTAGCGGGTAAAGAGACCCAGTACTTC

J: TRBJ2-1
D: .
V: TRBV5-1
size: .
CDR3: CASSAGTAYGDEQFF
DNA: TGCGCCAGCAGCGCCGGGACTGCTTACGGGGATGAGCAGTTCTTC

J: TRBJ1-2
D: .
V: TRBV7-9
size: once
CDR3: CASTYLGANYGYTF
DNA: TGTGCCAGCACTTACTTAGGAGCTAACTATGGCTACACCTTC

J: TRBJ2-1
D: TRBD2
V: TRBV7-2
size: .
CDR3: CASSLAGTSGGSSYNEQFF
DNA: TGTGCCAGCAGCTTAGCCGGGACTAGCGGGGGGAGCTCCTACAATGAGCAGTTCTTC

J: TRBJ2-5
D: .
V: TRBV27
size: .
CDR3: CASSSGTAYQETQYF
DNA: TGTGCCAGCAGTTCAGGGACCGCGTACCAAGAGACCCAGTACTTC

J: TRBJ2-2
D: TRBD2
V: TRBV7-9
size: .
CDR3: CASSPGGAHGELFF
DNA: TGTGCCAGCAGTCCCGGGGGGGCCCACGGGGAGCTGTTTTTT

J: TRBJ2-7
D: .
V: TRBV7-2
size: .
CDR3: CASSLERQSYEQYF
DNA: TGTGCCAGCAGCTTAGAGAGGCAGAGCTACGAGCAGTACTTC

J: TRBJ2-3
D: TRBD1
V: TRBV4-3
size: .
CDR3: CASSQGQASTDTQYF
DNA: TGCGCCAGCAGCCAGGGACAGGCTAGCACAGATACGCAGTATTTT

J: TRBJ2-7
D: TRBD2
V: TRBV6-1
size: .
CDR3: CASSGRLAGTYEQYF
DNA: TGTGCCAGCAGTGGGCGACTAGCGGGGACCTACGAGCAGTACTTC

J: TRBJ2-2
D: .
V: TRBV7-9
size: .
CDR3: CASSSNTGELFF
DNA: TGTGCCAGCAGCTCTAACACCGGGGAGCTGTTTTTT

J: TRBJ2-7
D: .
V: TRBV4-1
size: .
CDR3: CASSQEQGLYEQYF
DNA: TGCGCCAGCAGCCAAGAACAGGGACTTTACGAGCAGTACTTC

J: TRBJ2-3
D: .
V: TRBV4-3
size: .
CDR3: CASSPRSGDTQYF
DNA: TGCGCCAGCAGCCCTAGGTCCGGAGATACGCAGTATTTT

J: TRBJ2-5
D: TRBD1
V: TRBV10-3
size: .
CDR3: CAISESTGTGQETQYF
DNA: TGTGCCATCAGTGAGTCGACGGGGACAGGGCAAGAGACCCAGTACTTC

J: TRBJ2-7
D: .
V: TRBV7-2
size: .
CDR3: CASSVWGGEQYF
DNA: TGTGCCAGCAGCGTCTGGGGAGGCGAGCAGTACTTC

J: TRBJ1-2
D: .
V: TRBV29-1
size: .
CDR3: CSVGAGASGYTF
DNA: TGCAGCGTTGGAGCAGGGGCCAGCGGCTACACCTTC

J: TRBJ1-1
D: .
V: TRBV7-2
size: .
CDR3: CASSLKGGNTEAFF
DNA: TGTGCCAGCAGCTTAAAGGGGGGGAACACTGAAGCTTTCTTT

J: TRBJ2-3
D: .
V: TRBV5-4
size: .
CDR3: CASSFYGRTDTQYF
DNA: TGTGCCAGCAGCTTTTATGGACGGACAGATACGCAGTATTTT

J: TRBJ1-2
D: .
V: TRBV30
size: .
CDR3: CAWRIGHSGDYGYTF
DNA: TGTGCCTGGAGAATTGGACATTCTGGCGACTATGGCTACACCTTC

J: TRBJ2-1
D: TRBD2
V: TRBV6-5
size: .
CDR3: CASSYGGTSAHNEQFF
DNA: TGTGCCAGCAGTTACGGCGGGACTAGCGCACACAATGAGCAGTTCTTC